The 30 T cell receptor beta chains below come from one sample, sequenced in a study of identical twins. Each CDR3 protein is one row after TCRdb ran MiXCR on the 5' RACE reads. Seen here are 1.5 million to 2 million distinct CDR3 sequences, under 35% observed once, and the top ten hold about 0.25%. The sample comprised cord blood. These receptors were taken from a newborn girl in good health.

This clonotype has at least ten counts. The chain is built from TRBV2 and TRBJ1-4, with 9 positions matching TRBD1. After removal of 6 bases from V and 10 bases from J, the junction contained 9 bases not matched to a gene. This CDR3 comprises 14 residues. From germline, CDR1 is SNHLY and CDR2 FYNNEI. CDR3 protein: CASSRDRARGKLFF. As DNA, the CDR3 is TGTGCCAGCAGCCGGGACAGGGCGAGAGGAAAACTGTTTTTT.

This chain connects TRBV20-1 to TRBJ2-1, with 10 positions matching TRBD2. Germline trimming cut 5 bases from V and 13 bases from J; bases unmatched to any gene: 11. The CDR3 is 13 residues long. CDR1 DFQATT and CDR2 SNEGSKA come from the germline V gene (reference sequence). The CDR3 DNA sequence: TGCAGTGCTTGGACTAGCGGACAAGAGACCCAGTTCTTC. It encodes CSAWTSGQETQFF.

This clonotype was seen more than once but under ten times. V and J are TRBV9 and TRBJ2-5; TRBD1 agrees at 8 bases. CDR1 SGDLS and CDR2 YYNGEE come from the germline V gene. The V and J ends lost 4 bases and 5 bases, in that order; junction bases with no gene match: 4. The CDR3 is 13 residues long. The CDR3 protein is CASSKTGVETQYF. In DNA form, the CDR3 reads TGTGCCAGCAGCAAGACAGGGGTTGAGACCCAGTACTTC.

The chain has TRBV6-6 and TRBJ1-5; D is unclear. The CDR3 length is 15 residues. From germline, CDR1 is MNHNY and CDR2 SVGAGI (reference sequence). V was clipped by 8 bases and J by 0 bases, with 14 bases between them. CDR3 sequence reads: CASERVNHSNQPQHF. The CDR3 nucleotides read TGTGCCAGCGAACGCGTCAACCATAGCAATCAGCCCCAGCATTTT.

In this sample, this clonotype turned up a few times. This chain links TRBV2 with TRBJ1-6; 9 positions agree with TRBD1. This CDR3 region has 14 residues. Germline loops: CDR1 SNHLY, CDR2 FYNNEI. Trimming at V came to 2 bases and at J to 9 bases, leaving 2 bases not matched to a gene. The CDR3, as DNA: TGTGCCAGCAGTGAAACAGGGGGCATTTCACCCCTCCACTTT. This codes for CASSETGGISPLHF.

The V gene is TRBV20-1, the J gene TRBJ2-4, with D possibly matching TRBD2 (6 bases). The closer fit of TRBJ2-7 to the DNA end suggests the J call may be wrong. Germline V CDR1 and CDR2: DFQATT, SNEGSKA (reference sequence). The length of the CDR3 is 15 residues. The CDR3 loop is CSAHALGLLNYEQYF. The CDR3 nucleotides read TGCAGTGCTCACGCGCTGGGACTCTTAAACTACGAGCAGTACTTC.

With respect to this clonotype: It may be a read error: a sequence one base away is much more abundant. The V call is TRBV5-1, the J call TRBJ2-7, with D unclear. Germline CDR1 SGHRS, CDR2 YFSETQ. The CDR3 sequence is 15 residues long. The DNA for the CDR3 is TGCGCCAGCAGCTTGAGTTCCTCGGACGTATACGAGCAGTCCTTC. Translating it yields CASSLSSSDVYEQSF.

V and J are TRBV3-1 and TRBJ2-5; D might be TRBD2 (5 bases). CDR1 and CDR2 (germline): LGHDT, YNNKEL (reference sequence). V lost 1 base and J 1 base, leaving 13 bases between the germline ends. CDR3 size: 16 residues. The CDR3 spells CASSQGTGLIQETQYF. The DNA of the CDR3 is TGTGCCAGCAGCCAAGGAACCGGACTGATCCAAGAGACCCAGTACTTC.

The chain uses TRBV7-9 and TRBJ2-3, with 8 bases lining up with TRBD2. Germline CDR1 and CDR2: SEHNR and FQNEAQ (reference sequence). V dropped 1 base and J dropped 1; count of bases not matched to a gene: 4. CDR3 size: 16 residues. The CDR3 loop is CASSLGASGRTDTQYF. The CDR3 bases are TGTGCCAGCAGCTTAGGGGCTAGCGGGCGCACAGATACGCAGTATTTT.

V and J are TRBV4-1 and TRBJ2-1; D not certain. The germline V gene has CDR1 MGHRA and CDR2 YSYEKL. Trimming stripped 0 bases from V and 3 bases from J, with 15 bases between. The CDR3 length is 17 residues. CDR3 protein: CASSQDSRASSYNEQFF. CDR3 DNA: TGCGCCAGCAGCCAAGATTCCCGGGCTAGTAGCTACAATGAGCAGTTCTTC.

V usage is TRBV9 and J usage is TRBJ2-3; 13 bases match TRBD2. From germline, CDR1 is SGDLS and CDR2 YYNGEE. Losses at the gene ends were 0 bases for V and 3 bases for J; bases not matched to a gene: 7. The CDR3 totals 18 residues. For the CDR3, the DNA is TGTGCCAGCAGCGTAGAATGGACTAGCGGGGGCCAGACAGATACGCAGTATTTT. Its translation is CASSVEWTSGGQTDTQYF.

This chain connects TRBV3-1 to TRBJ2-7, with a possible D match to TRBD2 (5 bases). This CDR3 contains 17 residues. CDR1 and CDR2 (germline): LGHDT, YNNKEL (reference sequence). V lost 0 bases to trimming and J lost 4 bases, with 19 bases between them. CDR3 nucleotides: TGTGCCAGCAGCCAAGAGCATAAACTAGTAGGTCGATACGAGCAGTACTTC. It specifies CASSQEHKLVGRYEQYF.

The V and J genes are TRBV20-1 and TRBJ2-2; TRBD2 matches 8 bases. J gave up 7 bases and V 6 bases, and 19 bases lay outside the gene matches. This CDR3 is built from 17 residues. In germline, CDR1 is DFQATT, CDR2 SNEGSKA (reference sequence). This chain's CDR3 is CSASERAGEFRGGELFF. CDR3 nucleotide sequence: TGCAGTGCCAGCGAGAGAGCGGGGGAGTTTCGTGGCGGGGAGCTGTTTTTT.

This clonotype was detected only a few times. This chain's CDR3 is CASRPQNSYEQYF. CDR3 bases: TGTGCCAGCAGACCACAGAACTCCTACGAGCAGTACTTC. This chain links TRBV9 with TRBJ2-7; D is unclear. The CDR3 totals 13 residues. CDR1 and CDR2 (germline): SGDLS, YYNGEE. V was trimmed by 5 bases and J by 0 bases, leaving 9 bases between them. Together with reference TRBV9 and TRBJ2-7, the CDR3 gives the full variable domain: DSGVTQTPKHLITATGQRVTLRCSPRSGDLSVYWYQQSLDQGLQFLIQYYNGEERAKGNILERFSAQQFPDLHSELNLSSLELGDSALYFCASRPQNSYEQYFGPGTRLTVT.

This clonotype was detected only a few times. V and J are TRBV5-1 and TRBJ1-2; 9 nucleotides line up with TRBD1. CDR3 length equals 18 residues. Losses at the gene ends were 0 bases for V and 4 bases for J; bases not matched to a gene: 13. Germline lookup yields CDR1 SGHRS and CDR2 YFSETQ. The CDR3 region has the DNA TGCGCCAGCAGCTTGGCATTTTGGACAGGGGTCCTCTCCTATGGCTACACCTTC. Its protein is CASSLAFWTGVLSYGYTF. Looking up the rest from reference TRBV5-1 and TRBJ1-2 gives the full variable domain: KAGVTQTPRYLIKTRGQQVTLSCSPISGHRSVSWYQQTPGQGLQFLFEYFSETQRNKGNFPGRFSGRQFSNSRSEMNVSTLELGDSALYLCASSLAFWTGVLSYGYTFGSGTRLTVV.

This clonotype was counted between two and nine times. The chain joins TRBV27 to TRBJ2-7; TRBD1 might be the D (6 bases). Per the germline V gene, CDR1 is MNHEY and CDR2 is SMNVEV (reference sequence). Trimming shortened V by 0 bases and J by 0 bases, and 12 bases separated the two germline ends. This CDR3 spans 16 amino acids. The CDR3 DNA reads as TGTGCCAGCAGTTTATCGTACAGGGCGAGCTCCTACGAGCAGTACTTC. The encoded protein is CASSLSYRASSYEQYF.

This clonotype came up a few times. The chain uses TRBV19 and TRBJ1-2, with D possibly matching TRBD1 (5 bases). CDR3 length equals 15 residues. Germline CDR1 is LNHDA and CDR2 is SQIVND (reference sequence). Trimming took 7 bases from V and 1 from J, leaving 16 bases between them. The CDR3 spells CASTITGTDNYGYTF. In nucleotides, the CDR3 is TGTGCCAGTACCATCACCGGGACGGATAACTATGGCTACACCTTC.

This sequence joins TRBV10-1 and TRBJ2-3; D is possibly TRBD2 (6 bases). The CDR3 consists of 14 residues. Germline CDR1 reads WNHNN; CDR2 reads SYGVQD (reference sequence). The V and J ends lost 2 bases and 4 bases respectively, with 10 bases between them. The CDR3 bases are TGCGCCAGCAGTGAGGCAACTAGCTCAGATACGCAGTATTTT. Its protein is CASSEATSSDTQYF.

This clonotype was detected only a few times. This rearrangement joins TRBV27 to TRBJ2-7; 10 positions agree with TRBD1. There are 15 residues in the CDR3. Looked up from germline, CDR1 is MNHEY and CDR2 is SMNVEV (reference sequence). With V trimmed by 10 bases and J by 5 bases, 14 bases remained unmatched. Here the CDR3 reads CATQEISTGGNEQYF. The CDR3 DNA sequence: TGTGCCACCCAAGAGATATCGACAGGGGGCAACGAGCAGTACTTC.

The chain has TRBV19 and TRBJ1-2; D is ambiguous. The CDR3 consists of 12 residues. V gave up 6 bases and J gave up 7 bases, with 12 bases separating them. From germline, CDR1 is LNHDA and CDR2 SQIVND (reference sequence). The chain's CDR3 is CASRFQEGGYTF. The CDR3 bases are TGTGCCAGTAGGTTCCAGGAAGGTGGCTACACCTTC.

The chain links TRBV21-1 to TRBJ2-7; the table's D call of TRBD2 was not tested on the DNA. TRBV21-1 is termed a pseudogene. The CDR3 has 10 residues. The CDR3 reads CPREGVWQYF. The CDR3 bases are TGTCCGAGGGAGGGGGTTTGGCAGTACTTC.

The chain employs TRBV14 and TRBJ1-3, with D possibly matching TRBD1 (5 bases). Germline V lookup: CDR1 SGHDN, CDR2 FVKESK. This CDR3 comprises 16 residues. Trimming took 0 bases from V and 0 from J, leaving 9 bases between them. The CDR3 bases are TGTGCCAGCAGCCAAGATCCGGGGGGCTCTGGAAACACCATATATTTT. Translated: CASSQDPGGSGNTIYF. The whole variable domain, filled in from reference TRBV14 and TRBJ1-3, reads EAGVTQFPSHSVIEKGQTVTLRCDPISGHDNLYWYRRVMGKEIKFLLHFVKESKQDESGMPNNRFLAERTGGTYSTLKVQPAELEDSGVYFCASSQDPGGSGNTIYFGEGSWLTVV.

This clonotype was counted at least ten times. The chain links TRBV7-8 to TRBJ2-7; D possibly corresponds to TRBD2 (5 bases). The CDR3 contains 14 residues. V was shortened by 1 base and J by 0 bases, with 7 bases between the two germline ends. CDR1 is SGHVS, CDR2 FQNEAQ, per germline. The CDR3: CASSLERLSYEQYF. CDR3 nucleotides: TGTGCCAGCAGCTTAGAGCGGCTCTCCTACGAGCAGTACTTC.

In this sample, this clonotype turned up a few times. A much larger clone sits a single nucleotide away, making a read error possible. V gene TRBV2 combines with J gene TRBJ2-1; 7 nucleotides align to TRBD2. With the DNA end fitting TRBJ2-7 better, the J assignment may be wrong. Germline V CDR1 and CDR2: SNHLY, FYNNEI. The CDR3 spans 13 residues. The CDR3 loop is CASTSGSYNEQYF. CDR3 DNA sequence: TGTGCCAGCACTAGCGGCTCCTACAATGAGCAGTACTTC.

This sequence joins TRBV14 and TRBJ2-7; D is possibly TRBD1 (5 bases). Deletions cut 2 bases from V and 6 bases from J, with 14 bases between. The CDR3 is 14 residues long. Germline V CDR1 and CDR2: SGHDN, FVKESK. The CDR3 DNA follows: TGTGCCAGCAGCCAATGGGGCTTAGCCTGCGAGCAGTACTTC. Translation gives CASSQWGLACEQYF. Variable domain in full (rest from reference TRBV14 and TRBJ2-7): EAGVTQFPSHSVIEKGQTVTLRCDPISGHDNLYWYRRVMGKEIKFLLHFVKESKQDESGMPNNRFLAERTGGTYSTLKVQPAELEDSGVYFCASSQWGLACEQYFGPGTRLTVT.

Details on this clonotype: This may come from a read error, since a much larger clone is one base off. The CDR3 here is CSVDRGTVPMLGYNEQFF. The CDR3, as DNA: TGCAGCGTTGACAGGGGGACAGTTCCTATGTTGGGATACAATGAGCAGTTCTTC. The chain recombines TRBV29-1 with TRBJ2-1; 7 positions agree with TRBD1. This CDR3 contains 18 residues. The V gene end was trimmed by 3 bases and the J gene end by 4 bases; junction bases not matched to a gene: 18. CDR1 is SQVTM, CDR2 ANQGSEA, per germline.

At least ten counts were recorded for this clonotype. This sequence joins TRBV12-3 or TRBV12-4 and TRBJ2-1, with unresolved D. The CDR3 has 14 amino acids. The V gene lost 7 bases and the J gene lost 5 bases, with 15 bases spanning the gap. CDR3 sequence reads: CASTIRVGDNEQFF. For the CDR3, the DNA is TGTGCCAGCACCATACGCGTTGGGGACAATGAGCAGTTCTTC.

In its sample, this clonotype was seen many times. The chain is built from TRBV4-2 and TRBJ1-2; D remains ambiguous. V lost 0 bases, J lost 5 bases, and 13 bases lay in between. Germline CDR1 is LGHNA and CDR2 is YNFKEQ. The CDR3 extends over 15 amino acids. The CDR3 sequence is CASSQETPGRYGYTF. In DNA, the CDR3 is TGTGCCAGCAGCCAAGAAACACCGGGTCGGTATGGCTACACCTTC.

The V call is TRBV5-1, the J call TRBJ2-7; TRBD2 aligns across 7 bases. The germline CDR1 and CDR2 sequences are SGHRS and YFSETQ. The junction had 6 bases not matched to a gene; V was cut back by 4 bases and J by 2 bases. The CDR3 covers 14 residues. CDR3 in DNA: TGCGCCAGCAGCCGAGGAAGCGGGGCCTACGAGCAGTACTTC. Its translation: CASSRGSGAYEQYF.

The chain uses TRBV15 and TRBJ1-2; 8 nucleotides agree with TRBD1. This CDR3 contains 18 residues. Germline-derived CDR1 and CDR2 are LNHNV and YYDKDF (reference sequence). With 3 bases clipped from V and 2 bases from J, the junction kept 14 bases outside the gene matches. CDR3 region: CATSSYARAGGRNYGYTF. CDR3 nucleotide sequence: TGTGCCACCAGCAGTTATGCTCGTGCAGGGGGCAGGAACTATGGCTACACCTTC.